Included here is one T cell receptor beta chain sequence, with context. Only in-frame clones appear in the TCRdb table, and some are missing; sequencing was by immunoSEQ multiplex PCR. In the table there are 70,000 or so clones, under 95% of which are singletons. This sample was included in a study of T cell changes during pregnancy in multiple sclerosis. Germline CDR1 reads SGHTA; CDR2 reads FQGNSA. CDR3 size: 13 residues. V was clipped by 5 bases and J by 11 bases, with 17 bases between them. The clonotype was recovered from a female donor with multiple sclerosis, enrolled in a pregnancy study. The specimen was CD4+ T cells from peripheral blood mononuclear cells, collected before pregnancy. The rearrangement links TRBV7-2 to TRBJ2-3; D is perhaps TRBD2 (5 bases). The CDR3 here is CASSRIGVEGQYF. CDR3 coding DNA: TGTGCCAGCAGCCGAATCGGGGTAGAGGGGCAGTATTTT.